This T cell receptor (beta chain) was documented in a study of HIV-infected patients and healthy controls. TCRdb used MiXCR to reprocess the 5' RACE reads, holding one entry per CDR3 protein. The data contain almost 65,000 distinct CDR3 sequences, roughly a fifth of them singletons. The CDR3 covers 12 residues. Germline V gene data show CDR1 as GTSNPN and CDR2 as SVGIG (reference sequence). V was cut by 0 bases and J by 8 bases, with 10 bases left in between. This clonotype has a count of ten or more. Sequencing was carried out using CD4+ T cells from blood. The chain links TRBV30 to TRBJ2-5; D uncertain. The receptor comes from a human donor in good health. This chain's CDR3 is CAWSVMGVTQYF. DNA for the CDR3: TGTGCCTGGAGTGTCATGGGTGTAACCCAGTACTTC.